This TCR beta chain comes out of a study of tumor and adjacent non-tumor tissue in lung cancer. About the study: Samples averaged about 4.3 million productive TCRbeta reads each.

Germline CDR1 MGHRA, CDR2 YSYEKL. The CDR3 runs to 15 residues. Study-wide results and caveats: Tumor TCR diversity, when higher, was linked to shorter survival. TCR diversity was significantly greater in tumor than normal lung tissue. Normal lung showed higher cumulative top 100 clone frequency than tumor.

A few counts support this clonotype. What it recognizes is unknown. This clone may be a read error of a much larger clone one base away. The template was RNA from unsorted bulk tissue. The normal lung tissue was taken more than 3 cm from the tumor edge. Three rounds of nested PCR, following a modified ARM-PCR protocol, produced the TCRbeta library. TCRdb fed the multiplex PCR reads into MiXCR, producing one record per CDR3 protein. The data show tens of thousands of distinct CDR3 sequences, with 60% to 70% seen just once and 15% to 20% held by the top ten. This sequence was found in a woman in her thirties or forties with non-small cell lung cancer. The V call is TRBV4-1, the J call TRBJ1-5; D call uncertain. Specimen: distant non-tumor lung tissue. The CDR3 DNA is TGCACCAGCAGCCAAGAACGCGGAATCGGTCAGCCCCAGCATTTT. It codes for CTSSQERGIGQPQHF.